Sequencing of this TCR beta chain was carried out in a study of T cells in Graves' hyperthyroidism and ophthalmopathy. Study-wide background: Peripheral blood was taken when the disease was first diagnosed, before any treatment began.

This clonotype was counted ten times or more. Its antigen is still unknown. With V trimmed by 4 bases and J by 10 bases, 18 bases remained unmatched. CDR1 is MGHRA and CDR2 is YSYEKL in the germline V gene. The CDR3 runs to 19 residues. Clinical symptoms, serum thyroxine and TRAb, thyroid ultrasound and orbital computed tomography together formed the diagnostic basis. Amplification targeted TCR beta CDR3 regions from RNA transcripts. A set of HTBI primers served as the primers for a first-round RT-PCR of the TCR CDR3. TCRdb used MiXCR to reprocess the multiplex PCR reads, holding one entry per CDR3 protein. The sample holds 300,000 to 400,000 distinct CDR3 sequences, roughly 23% seen once. The study's findings and limits: Most expanded thyroid clonotypes above 0.001 also appeared in blood. With a median lead of about 6.9 months before onset, the model predicted ophthalmopathy.

The J gene is TRBJ2-1, the V gene TRBV4-1; TRBD2 matches 14 bases. This receptor was obtained from a woman in her fifties or sixties with Graves' hyperthyroidism. Specimen: blood. CDR3 bases: TGCGCCAGCAGCCGCCTCCTCCAACTTGGACTAGCGGGAGGAGGAGAGCAGTTCTTC. Translated, it gives CASSRLLQLGLAGGGEQFF.